One T cell receptor (beta chain) is described in this entry. Its antigen is unidentified. TCRdb reprocessed the reads with MiXCR, giving one entry per CDR3 protein. The data show 600,000 to 700,000 distinct CDR3 sequences, with approximately 33% seen just once and 18% held by the top ten. With 2 bases clipped from V and 4 bases from J, the junction kept 7 bases outside the gene matches. Germline V CDR1 and CDR2: SGHTA, FQGNSA. This CDR3 is 15 amino acids long. This entry is derived from a study of T cell repertoires in cytomegalovirus infection. Study background: CMV infection together with matching HLA type was indicated by public TCR beta signatures. Notes on the study in general: Using cumulative public TCR beta family frequency, the authors identified those who carried CMV together with the relevant HLA.

The receptor was isolated from a human donor in good health (CMV status not recorded). Some clones in this sample may be carry-over from other donors' samples. The chain joins TRBV7-2 to TRBJ1-2; TRBD1 aligns across 7 bases. The source material was cultured PBMCs, sampled from culture after CMV antigen stimulation. CDR3 bases: TGTGCCAGCAGCTTAACCAGGGGGTCTGGCTATGGCTACACCTTC. It specifies CASSLTRGSGYGYTF.